This TCR beta chain was captured in a study of OX40 agonist ivuxolimab in advanced cancers. Study-wide results and limits: Circulating CD4+ and CD8+ T cells showed clonal expansion by week 6 at 0.1 to 3.0 mg/kg.

Libraries were prepared by immunoSEQ multiplex PCR; TCRdb keeps only in-frame clonotypes and omits some of them. The top ten hold 12% of the sample, which has roughly 63,000 clones, nearly 90% seen once. This CDR3 is built from 15 residues. Germline V lookup: CDR1 MNHEY, CDR2 SVGAGI. Trimming shortened V by 6 bases and J by 1 base, and 16 bases separated the two germline ends. Notes on this clone: What it recognizes is unknown.

V gene TRBV6-5 combines with J gene TRBJ2-7; D gene uncertain. The receptor's source is an adult with an advanced solid tumor such as melanoma, head and neck, liver or kidney cancer. This material consisted of CD4+ or CD8+ T cells sorted from blood, taken in a trial of the OX40 agonist ivuxolimab. The CDR3 reads CASSPLGSLSYEQYF. The CDR3 DNA reads as TGTGCCAGCAGCCCCCTGGGGTCCCTTTCCTACGAGCAGTACTTC.